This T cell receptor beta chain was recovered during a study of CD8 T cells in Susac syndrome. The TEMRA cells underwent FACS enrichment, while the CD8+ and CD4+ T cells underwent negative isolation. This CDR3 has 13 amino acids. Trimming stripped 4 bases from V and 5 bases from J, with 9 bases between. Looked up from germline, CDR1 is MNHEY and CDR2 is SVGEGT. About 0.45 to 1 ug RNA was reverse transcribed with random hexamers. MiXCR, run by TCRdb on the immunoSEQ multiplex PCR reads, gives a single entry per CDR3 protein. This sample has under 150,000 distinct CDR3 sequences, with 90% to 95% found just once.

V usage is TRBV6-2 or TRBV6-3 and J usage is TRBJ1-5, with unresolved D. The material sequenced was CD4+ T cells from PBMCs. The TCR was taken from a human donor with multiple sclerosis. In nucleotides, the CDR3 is TGTGCCAGCAGTTCAGGAAGTCATCAGCCCCAGCATTTT. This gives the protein CASSSGSHQPQHF.